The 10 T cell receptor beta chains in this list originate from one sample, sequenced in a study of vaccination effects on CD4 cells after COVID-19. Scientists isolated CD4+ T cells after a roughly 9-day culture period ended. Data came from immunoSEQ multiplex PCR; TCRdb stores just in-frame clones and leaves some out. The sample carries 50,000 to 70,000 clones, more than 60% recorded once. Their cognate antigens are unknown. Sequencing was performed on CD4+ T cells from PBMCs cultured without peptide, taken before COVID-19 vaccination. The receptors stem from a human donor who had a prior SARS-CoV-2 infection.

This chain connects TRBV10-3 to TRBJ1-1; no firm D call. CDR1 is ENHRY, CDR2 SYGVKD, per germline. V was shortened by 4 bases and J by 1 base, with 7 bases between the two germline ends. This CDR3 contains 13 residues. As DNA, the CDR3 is TGTGCCATCAGTGCAGTCGAGAACACTGAAGCTTTCTTT. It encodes CAISAVENTEAFF.

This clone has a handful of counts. Here the CDR3 DNA reads TGTGCCAGCAGCGGGGGAAACACCATATATTTT. Protein: CASSGGNTIYF. The V and J genes are TRBV11-3 and TRBJ1-3; unclear D gene. This CDR3 region has 11 residues. CDR1 is SGHNT and CDR2 is YENEEA in the germline V gene. Trimming pared 5 bases from V and 4 bases from J, leaving 3 bases between.

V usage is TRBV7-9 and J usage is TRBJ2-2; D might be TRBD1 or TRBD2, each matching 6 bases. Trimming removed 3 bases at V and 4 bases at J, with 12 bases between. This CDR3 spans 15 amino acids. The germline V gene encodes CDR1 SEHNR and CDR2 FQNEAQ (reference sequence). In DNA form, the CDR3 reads TGTGCCAGCAGCTTCCTACAGGGAGGCACCGGGGAGCTGTTTTTT. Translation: CASSFLQGGTGELFF.

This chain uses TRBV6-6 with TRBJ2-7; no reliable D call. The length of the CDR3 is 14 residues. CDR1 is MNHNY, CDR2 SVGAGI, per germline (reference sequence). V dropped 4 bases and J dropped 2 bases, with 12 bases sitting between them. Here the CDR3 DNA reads TGTGCCAGCAGTTCCACCTCAAGGGCCTACGAGCAGTACTTC. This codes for CASSSTSRAYEQYF.

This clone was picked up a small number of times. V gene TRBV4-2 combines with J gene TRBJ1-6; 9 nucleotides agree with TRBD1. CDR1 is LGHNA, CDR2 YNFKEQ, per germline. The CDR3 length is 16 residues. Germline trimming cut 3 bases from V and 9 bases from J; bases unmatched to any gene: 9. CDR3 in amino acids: CASSHPLGQGISPLHF. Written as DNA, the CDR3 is TGTGCCAGCAGCCATCCGTTGGGACAGGGTATTTCACCCCTCCACTTT.

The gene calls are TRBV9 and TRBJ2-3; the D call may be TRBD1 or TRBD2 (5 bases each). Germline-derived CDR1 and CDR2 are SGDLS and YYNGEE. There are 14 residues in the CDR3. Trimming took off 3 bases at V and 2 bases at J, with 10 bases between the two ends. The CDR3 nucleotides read TGTGCCAGCAGCGGAAGGGACGCCACAGATACGCAGTATTTT. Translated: CASSGRDATDTQYF.

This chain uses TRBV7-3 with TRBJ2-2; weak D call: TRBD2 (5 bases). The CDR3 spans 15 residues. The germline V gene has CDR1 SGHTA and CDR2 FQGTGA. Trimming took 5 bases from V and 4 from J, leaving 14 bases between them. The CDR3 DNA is TGTGCCAGCAGCCGGACTTCCACCGTCACCGGGGAGCTGTTTTTT. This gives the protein CASSRTSTVTGELFF.

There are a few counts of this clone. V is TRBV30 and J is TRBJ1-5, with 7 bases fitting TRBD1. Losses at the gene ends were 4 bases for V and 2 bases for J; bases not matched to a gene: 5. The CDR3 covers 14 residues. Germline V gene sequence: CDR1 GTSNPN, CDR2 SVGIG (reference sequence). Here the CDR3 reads CAWNQGQGNQPQHF. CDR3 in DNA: TGTGCCTGGAATCAAGGACAGGGCAATCAGCCCCAGCATTTT.

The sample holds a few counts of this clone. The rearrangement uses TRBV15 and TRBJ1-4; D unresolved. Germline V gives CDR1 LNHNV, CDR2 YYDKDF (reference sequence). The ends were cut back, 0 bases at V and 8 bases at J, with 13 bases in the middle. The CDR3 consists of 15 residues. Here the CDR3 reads CATSRDLGWEEKLFF. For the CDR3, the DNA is TGTGCCACCAGCAGAGATTTAGGTTGGGAAGAAAAACTGTTTTTT.

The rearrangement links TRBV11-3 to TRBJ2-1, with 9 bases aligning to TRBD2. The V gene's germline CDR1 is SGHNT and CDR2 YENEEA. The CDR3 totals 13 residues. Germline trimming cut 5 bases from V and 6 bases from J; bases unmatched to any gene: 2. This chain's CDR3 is CASSARGGNEQFF. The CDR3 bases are TGTGCCAGCAGCGCGCGGGGGGGCAATGAGCAGTTCTTC.